The present T cell receptor beta chain was sequenced within a study of T cells expressing NK-cell markers. Background on the study: Repertoire data for TCR beta were derived from sorted T cells (CD3+CD56+NKG2C+, CD3+CD56+NKG2C- and CD3+CD56-NKG2C+).

The cDNA for TCR beta came from 5'RACE template switching with UMIs. From the 5' RACE reads, TCRdb lists one entry per CDR3 protein and no DNA. The sample data list around 550,000 distinct CDR3 sequences. Study-level results: Nothing established the HCMV specificity of expanded NKG2C+ T cell clones. Several donors had dominant NKG2C+ clonotypes that comprised about 1.0-8% of their CD8+ T cells.

This CDR3 comprises 16 residues. Germline CDR1 is MNHEY and CDR2 is SVGAGI. With respect to this clonotype: Its specificity is unknown.

This sequence was found in a man between 18 and 29 years old in good health. Sample: blood T cells: a sorted CD56 or NKG2C T cell subset, CD4+ or CD8+ T cells, or bulk PBMC T cells (not recorded which). The V and J genes are TRBV6-5 and TRBJ2-7; the TCRdb D gene call, TRBD2, has no DNA to confirm it. The CDR3 here is CASSHSGLRISYEQYF.